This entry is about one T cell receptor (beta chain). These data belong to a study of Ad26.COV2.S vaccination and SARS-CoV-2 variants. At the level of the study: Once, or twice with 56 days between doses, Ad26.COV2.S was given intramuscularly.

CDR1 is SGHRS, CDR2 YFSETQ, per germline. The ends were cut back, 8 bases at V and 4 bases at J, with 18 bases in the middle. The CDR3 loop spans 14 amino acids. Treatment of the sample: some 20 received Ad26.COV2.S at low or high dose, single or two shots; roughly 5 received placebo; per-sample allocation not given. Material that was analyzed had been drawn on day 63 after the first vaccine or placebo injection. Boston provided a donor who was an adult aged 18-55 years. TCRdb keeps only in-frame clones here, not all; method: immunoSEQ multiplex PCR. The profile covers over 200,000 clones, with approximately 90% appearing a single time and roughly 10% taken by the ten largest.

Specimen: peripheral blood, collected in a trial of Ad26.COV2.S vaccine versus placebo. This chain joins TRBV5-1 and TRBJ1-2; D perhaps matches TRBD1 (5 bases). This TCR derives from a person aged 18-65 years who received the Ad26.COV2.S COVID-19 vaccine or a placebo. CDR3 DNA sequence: TGCGCCAGTAGAAGTGGGGCGGCGACCTATGGCTACACCTTC. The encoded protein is CASRSGAATYGYTF. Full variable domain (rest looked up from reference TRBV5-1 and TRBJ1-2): KAGVTQTPRYLIKTRGQQVTLSCSPISGHRSVSWYQQTPGQGLQFLFEYFSETQRNKGNFPGRFSGRQFSNSRSEMNVSTLELGDSALYLCASRSGAATYGYTFGSGTRLTVV.